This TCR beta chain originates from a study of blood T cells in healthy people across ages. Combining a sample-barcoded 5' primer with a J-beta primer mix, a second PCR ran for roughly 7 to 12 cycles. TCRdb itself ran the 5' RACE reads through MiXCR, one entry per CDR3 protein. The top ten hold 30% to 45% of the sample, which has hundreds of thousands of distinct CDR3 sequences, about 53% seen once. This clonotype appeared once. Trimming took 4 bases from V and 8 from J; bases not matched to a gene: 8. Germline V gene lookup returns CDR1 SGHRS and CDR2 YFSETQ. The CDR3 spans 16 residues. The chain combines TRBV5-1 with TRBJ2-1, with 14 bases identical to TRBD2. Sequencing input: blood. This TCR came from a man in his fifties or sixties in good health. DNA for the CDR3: TGCGCCAGCAGCGTACGACTAGCGGGGGGGCGGGATGAGCAGTTCTTC. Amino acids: CASSVRLAGGRDEQFF. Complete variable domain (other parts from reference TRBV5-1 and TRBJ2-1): KAGVTQTPRYLIKTRGQQVTLSCSPISGHRSVSWYQQTPGQGLQFLFEYFSETQRNKGNFPGRFSGRQFSNSRSEMNVSTLELGDSALYLCASSVRLAGGRDEQFFGPGTRLTVL.